The 7 T cell receptor beta chains given below trace back to one sample, sequenced in a study of CD8+ T cells in alopecia areata. Extraction of RNA preceded its reverse transcription into cDNA, which served as the sequencing template. The data were produced by immunoSEQ multiplex PCR, yet TCRdb's version contains in-frame clones alone and is incomplete. The table records approximately 100,000 clones, 55% to 75% of them present only once. Sample treatment: oral pan-JAK inhibitor, 5-10 mg twice daily. The source material was CD8+ T cells sorted from blood, sampled between weeks 55 and 65, from a patient treated with tofacitinib. The source of these receptors is a human donor with alopecia areata.

This clone was seen once. The chain has TRBV7-9 and TRBJ2-5, with D possibly TRBD2 on 6 matching bases. CDR1 and CDR2 (germline): SEHNR, FQNEAQ (reference sequence). The CDR3 runs 15 residues. Trimming left V 5 bases short and J 4 bases short, with 17 bases between. CDR3 DNA: TGTGCCAGCAGCCCCCCCGTTTCGGGGGTAGAGACCCAGTACTTC. It translates to CASSPPVSGVETQYF.

This clone was observed once. The chain carries TRBV19 and TRBJ1-1, with D possibly being TRBD1 (6 bases). The V end lost 3 bases, the J end lost 2 bases, and 13 bases lay between the germline ends. The CDR3 sequence is 15 residues long. CDR1 and CDR2 (germline): LNHDA, SQIVND (reference sequence). In DNA form, the CDR3 reads TGTGCCAGTAGTATCCTGACCGGGACAAACACTGAAGCTTTCTTT. It yields the protein CASSILTGTNTEAFF. Full variable domain (remainder filled in from reference TRBV19 and TRBJ1-1): DGGITQSPKYLFRKEGQNVTLSCEQNLNHDAMYWYRQDPGQGLRLIYYSQIVNDFQKGDIAEGYSVSREKKESFPLTVTSAQKNPTAFYLCASSILTGTNTEAFFGQGTRLTVV.

This clone was counted a few times. The J gene is TRBJ1-2, the V gene TRBV4-2; D gene unclear. This CDR3 comprises 15 residues. Trimming stripped 3 bases from V and 4 bases from J, with 15 bases between. CDR1 is LGHNA and CDR2 is YNFKEQ in the germline V gene. In nucleotides, the CDR3 is TGTGCCAGCAGCCATCCACGAGACATCCTCTATGGCTACACCTTC. Translation gives CASSHPRDILYGYTF.

The chain employs TRBV27 and TRBJ2-5; D possibly matches TRBD1 or TRBD2 (6 bases each). Germline V CDR1 and CDR2: MNHEY, SMNVEV (reference sequence). V was cut by 6 bases and J by 0 bases, with 14 bases left in between. This CDR3 comprises 15 residues. CDR3 bases: TGTGCCAGCAGGGGAAGAGGGGGGTACCAAGAGACCCAGTACTTC. It encodes CASRGRGGYQETQYF.

This chain connects TRBV15 to TRBJ2-1; TRBD1 aligns across 7 bases. This CDR3 region has 15 residues. Per the germline V gene, CDR1 is LNHNV and CDR2 is YYDKDF (reference sequence). Trimming at V came to 1 base and at J to 3 bases, leaving 3 bases not matched to a gene. The CDR3 DNA follows: TGTGCCACCAGCAGAGTTCAGGGGGACTACAATGAGCAGTTCTTC. The encoded protein is CATSRVQGDYNEQFF. The whole variable domain, filled in from reference TRBV15 and TRBJ2-1, reads DAMVIQNPRYQVTQFGKPVTLSCSQTLNHNVMYWYQQKSSQAPKLLFHYYDKDFNNEADTPDNFQSRRPNTSFCFLDIRSPGLGDTAMYLCATSRVQGDYNEQFFGPGTRLTVL.

This clone was detected a few times. The J gene is TRBJ1-2, the V gene TRBV30; D possibly corresponds to TRBD1 (5 bases). This CDR3 is built from 15 residues. The germline V gene has CDR1 GTSNPN and CDR2 SVGIG (reference sequence). V lost 3 bases and J lost 8, with 22 bases in between. The CDR3 protein is CAWSIGVDGSEGYTF. CDR3 bases: TGTGCCTGGAGCATAGGGGTCGACGGTTCTGAGGGCTACACCTTC.

A word on this clone: Relative to the germline gene, one junction end is altered; a read error may explain this. At the DNA level, this CDR3 is encoded by other sequences in the same sample as well. The V call is TRBV30, the J call TRBJ2-6; perhaps TRBD2 as D (7 bases). The CDR3 runs to 12 residues. CDR1 and CDR2 from the germline V gene are GTSNPN and SVGIG (reference sequence). The chain's CDR3 is CAGTAGANVLTF. The CDR3 nucleotides read TGTGCCGGAACTGCGGGGGCTAACGTCCTGACTTTC.